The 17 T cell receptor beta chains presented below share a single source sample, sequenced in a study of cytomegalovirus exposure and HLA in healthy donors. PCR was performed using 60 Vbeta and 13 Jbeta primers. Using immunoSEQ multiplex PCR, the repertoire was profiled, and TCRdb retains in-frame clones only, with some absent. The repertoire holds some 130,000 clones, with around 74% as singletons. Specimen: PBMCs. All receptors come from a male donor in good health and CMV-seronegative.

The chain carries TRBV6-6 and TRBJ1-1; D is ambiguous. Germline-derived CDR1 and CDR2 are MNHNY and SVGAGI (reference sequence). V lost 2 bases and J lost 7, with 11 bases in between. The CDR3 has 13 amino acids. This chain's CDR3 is CASSYPQKSEAFF. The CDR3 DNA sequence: TGTGCCAGCAGTTACCCCCAGAAAAGTGAAGCTTTCTTT.

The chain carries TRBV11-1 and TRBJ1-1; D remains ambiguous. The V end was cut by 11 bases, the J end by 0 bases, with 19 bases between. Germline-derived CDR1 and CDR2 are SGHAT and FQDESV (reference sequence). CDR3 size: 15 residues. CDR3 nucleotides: TGTGCCGAGAGGCCTTACGATTTAATGAACACTGAAGCTTTCTTT. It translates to CAERPYDLMNTEAFF.

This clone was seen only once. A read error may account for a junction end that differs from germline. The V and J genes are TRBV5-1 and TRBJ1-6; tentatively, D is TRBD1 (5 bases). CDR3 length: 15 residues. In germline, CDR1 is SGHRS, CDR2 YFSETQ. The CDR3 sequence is CASSLGGVRNSPLHF. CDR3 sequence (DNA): TGCGCCAGCAGTTTGGGGGGGGTCAGAAATTCACCCCTCCACTTT.

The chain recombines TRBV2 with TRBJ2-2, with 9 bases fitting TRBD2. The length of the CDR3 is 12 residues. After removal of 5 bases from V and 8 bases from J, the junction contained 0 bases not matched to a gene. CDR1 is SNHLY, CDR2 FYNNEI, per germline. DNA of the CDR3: TGTGCCAGCAGTAGCGGGAGGGGGGAGCTGTTTTTT. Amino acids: CASSSGRGELFF.

CDR3 DNA: TGTGCCAGCAGCTTAGGGGGCCGGGATAATTCACCCCTCCACTTT. Encoded protein: CASSLGGRDNSPLHF. The V gene is TRBV7-6, the J gene TRBJ1-6, with D possibly being TRBD1 (5 bases). The CDR3 totals 15 residues. Trimming stripped 1 base from V and 5 bases from J, with 9 bases between. Germline assignment: CDR1 SGHVS and CDR2 FNYEAQ. The full variable domain, rest sourced from reference TRBV7-6 and TRBJ1-6, is GAGVSQSPRYKVTKRGQDVALRCDPISGHVSLYWYRQALGQGPEFLTYFNYEAQQDKSGLPNDRFSAERPEGSISTLTIQRTEQRDSAMYRCASSLGGRDNSPLHFGNGTRLTVT.

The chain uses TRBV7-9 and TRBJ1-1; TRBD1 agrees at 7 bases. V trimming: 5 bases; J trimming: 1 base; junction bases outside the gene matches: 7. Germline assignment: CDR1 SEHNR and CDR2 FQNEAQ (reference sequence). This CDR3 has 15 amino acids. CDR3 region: CASSRKGQWNTEAFF. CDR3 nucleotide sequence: TGTGCCAGCAGCCGCAAGGGACAGTGGAACACTGAAGCTTTCTTT.

The CDR3 region has the DNA TGTGCCAGTAGCGCCCCTGATAGCGGGGGGAAGGGCGGGGAGCTGTTTTTT. It encodes CASSAPDSGGKGGELFF. The rearrangement uses TRBV19 and TRBJ2-2, with TRBD2 matching 10 bases. With V trimmed by 6 bases and J by 7 bases, 14 bases remained unmatched. The germline V gene has CDR1 LNHDA and CDR2 SQIVND (reference sequence). This CDR3 has 17 residues.

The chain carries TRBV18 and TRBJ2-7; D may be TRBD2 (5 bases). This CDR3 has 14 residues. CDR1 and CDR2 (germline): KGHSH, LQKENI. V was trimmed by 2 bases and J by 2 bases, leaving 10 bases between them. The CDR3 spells CASSPSRDAYEQYF. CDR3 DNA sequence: TGTGCCAGCTCACCATCCCGGGATGCCTACGAGCAGTACTTC.

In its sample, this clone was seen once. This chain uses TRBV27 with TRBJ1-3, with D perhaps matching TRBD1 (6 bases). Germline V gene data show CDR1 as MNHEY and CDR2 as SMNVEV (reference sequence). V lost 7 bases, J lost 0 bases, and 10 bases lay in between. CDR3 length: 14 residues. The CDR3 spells CASKGTYSGNTIYF. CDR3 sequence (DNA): TGTGCCAGCAAAGGGACATACTCTGGAAACACCATATATTTT.

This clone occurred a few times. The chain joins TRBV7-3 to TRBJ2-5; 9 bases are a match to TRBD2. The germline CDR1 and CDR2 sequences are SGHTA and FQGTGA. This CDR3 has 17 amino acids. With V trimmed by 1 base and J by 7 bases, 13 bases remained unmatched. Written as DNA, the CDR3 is TGTGCCAGCAGCTTAAACGGCGGGACTAGCCCTACAGGGACCCAGTACTTC. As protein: CASSLNGGTSPTGTQYF.

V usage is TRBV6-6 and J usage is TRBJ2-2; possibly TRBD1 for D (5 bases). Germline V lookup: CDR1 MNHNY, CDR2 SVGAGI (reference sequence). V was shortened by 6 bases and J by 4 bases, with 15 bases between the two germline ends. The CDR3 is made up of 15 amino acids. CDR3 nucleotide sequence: TGTGCCAGCAGACGAACAGGAAGGGGCACCGGGGAGCTGTTTTTT. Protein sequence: CASRRTGRGTGELFF.

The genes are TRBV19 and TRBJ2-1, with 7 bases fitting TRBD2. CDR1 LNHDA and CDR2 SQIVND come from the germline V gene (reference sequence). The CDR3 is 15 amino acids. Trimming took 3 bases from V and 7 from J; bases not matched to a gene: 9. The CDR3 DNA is TGTGCCAGTAGTATCGCGGGAGACCCAGGGAATGAGCAGTTCTTC. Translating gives CASSIAGDPGNEQFF. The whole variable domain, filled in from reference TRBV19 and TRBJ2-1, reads DGGITQSPKYLFRKEGQNVTLSCEQNLNHDAMYWYRQDPGQGLRLIYYSQIVNDFQKGDIAEGYSVSREKKESFPLTVTSAQKNPTAFYLCASSIAGDPGNEQFFGPGTRLTVL.

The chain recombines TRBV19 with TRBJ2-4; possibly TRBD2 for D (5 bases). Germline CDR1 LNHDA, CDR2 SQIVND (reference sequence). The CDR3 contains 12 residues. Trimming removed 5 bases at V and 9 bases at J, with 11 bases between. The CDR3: CASSELRGIQYF. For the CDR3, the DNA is TGTGCCAGTAGTGAACTTCGGGGCATTCAGTACTTC. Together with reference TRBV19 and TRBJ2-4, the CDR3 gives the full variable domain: DGGITQSPKYLFRKEGQNVTLSCEQNLNHDAMYWYRQDPGQGLRLIYYSQIVNDFQKGDIAEGYSVSREKKESFPLTVTSAQKNPTAFYLCASSELRGIQYFGAGTRLSVL.

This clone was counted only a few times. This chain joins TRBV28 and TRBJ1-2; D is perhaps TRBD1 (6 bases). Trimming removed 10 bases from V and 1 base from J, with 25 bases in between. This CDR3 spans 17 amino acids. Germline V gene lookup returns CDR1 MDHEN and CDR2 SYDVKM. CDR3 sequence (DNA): TGTGCCACCGGATTCTTTCCAGGGGCCTCTTTTAACTATGGCTACACCTTC. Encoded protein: CATGFFPGASFNYGYTF.

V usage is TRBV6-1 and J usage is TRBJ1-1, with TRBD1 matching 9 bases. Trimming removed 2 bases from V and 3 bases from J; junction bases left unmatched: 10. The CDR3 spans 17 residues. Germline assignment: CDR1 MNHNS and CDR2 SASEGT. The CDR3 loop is CASSERTGGISDTEAFF. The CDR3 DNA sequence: TGTGCCAGCAGTGAACGTACAGGGGGCATTAGCGACACTGAAGCTTTCTTT.

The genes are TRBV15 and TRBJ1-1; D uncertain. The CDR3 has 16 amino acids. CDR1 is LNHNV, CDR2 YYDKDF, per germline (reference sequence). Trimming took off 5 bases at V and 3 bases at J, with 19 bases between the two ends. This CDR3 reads CATSGRNRPADTEAFF. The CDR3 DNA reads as TGTGCCACCAGCGGGAGAAATCGTCCGGCGGACACTGAAGCTTTCTTT.

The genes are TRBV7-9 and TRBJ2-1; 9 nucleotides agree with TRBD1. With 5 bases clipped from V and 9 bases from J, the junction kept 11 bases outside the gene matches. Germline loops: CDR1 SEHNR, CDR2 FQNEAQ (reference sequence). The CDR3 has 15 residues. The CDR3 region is CASSETGTGLGEQFF. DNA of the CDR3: TGTGCCAGCAGCGAAACCGGGACAGGGCTTGGTGAGCAGTTCTTC. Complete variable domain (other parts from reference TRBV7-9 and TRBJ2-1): DTGVSQNPRHKITKRGQNVTFRCDPISEHNRLYWYRQTLGQGPEFLTYFQNEAQLEKSRLLSDRFSAERPKGSFSTLEIQRTEQGDSAMYLCASSETGTGLGEQFFGPGTRLTVL.